One sample yielded the 11 T cell receptor beta chains listed below, sequenced in a study of blood T cell repertoires in COVID-19. Profiled with immunoSEQ multiplex PCR; TCRdb holds only in-frame clones, not every one. The repertoire has about 120,000 clones, approximately 80% of them found once; the top ten carry approximately 7.9%. What was sequenced was peripheral blood. These receptor sequences come from a human donor in a cohort sampled during active COVID-19.

The rearrangement links TRBV11-3 to TRBJ2-3; 13 positions match TRBD2. The germline V gene has CDR1 SGHNT and CDR2 YENEEA. Trimming cost V 3 bases and J 3 bases; bases outside gene matches: 3. This CDR3 has 16 residues. The CDR3 sequence is CASSFRLAGGTDTQYF. Here the CDR3 DNA reads TGTGCCAGCAGCTTTCGACTAGCGGGAGGAACAGATACGCAGTATTTT.

The gene calls are TRBV10-1 and TRBJ1-1, with TRBD1 as a possible D gene (5 bases). Germline V CDR1 and CDR2: WNHNN, SYGVQD (reference sequence). This CDR3 contains 14 residues. The ends were cut back, 3 bases at V and 3 bases at J, with 11 bases in the middle. The CDR3 loop reads CASSDNRGDTEAFF. DNA of the CDR3: TGCGCCAGCAGTGATAACCGGGGGGACACTGAAGCTTTCTTT.

This clone was detected a few times. The rearrangement links TRBV2 to TRBJ2-7; D possibly corresponds to TRBD2 (7 bases). CDR3 length: 11 residues. Germline CDR1 reads SNHLY; CDR2 reads FYNNEI. The V and J ends lost 8 bases and 9 bases respectively, with 14 bases between them. CDR3 loop: CASRGGAGQYF. The CDR3, as DNA: TGTGCCAGCCGAGGGGGGGCCGGGCAGTACTTC.

The V call is TRBV6-6, the J call TRBJ1-4; D might be TRBD1 (5 bases). The CDR3 consists of 13 residues. Deletions cut 2 bases from V and 8 bases from J, with 9 bases between. Germline CDR1 reads MNHNY; CDR2 reads SVGAGI (reference sequence). The CDR3 sequence is CASSYRGGEKLFF. The CDR3, as DNA: TGTGCCAGCAGTTACAGGGGTGGGGAAAAACTGTTTTTT.

This clone appeared a single time. The CDR3 sequence is CAISESRGMNTEAFF. CDR3 in DNA: TGTGCCATCAGTGAGTCAAGGGGGATGAACACTGAAGCTTTCTTT. The chain links TRBV10-3 to TRBJ1-1, with a tentative D call TRBD1 (6 bases). Trimming shortened V by 0 bases and J by 0 bases, and 8 bases separated the two germline ends. This CDR3 has 15 residues. Germline V gene sequence: CDR1 ENHRY, CDR2 SYGVKD.

The J gene is TRBJ1-4, the V gene TRBV9, with D tentatively TRBD1 (6 bases). Germline CDR1 is SGDLS and CDR2 is YYNGEE. V shed 1 base and J shed 8 bases, with 15 bases lying between them. CDR3 length: 15 amino acids. The DNA for the CDR3 is TGTGCCAGCAGCGTACAGACAGGCCAAGGGGAAAAACTGTTTTTT. Protein product: CASSVQTGQGEKLFF.

The rearrangement uses TRBV27 and TRBJ2-5; 10 bases map to TRBD2. V lost 6 bases to trimming and J lost 5 bases; unmatched junction nucleotides: 12. The CDR3 covers 16 residues. Germline lookup yields CDR1 MNHEY and CDR2 SMNVEV (reference sequence). The CDR3: CASRPTYGLAEETQYF. The CDR3 DNA sequence: TGTGCCAGCAGACCAACCTACGGACTAGCGGAGGAGACCCAGTACTTC.

The rearrangement uses TRBV28 and TRBJ1-2; tentative D call: TRBD1 (5 bases). The CDR3 extends over 14 amino acids. V lost 6 bases and J lost 1, with 12 bases in between. Germline V gene lookup returns CDR1 MDHEN and CDR2 SYDVKM. The CDR3 sequence: CASSPAGDNYGYTF. The CDR3 DNA follows: TGTGCCAGCAGCCCGGCGGGGGATAACTATGGCTACACCTTC.

V and J are TRBV7-6 and TRBJ2-7; weak D call: TRBD2 (7 bases). Trimming took 7 bases from V and 7 from J, leaving 17 bases between them. The CDR3 consists of 13 residues. Germline assignment: CDR1 SGHVS and CDR2 FNYEAQ. CDR3 DNA: TGTGCCAGCACAACTACGGGGGGCGGTGAGCAGTACTTC. It codes for CASTTTGGGEQYF.

The CDR3 region has the DNA TGTGCCAGCAGCTTGGCTGGCAGGGCCGAGCAGTACTTC. This gives the protein CASSLAGRAEQYF. The chain employs TRBV5-8 and TRBJ2-7; D perhaps matches TRBD1 (5 bases). Trimming removed 0 bases from V and 6 bases from J, with 10 bases in between. Germline V gene sequence: CDR1 SGHTS, CDR2 YDEGEE. CDR3 length: 13 amino acids. Full variable domain (outside the CDR3, taken from reference TRBV5-8 and TRBJ2-7): EAGVTQSPTHLIKTRGQQATLRCSPISGHTSVYWYQQALGLGLQFLLWYDEGEERNRGNFPPRFSGRQFPNYSSELNVNALELEDSALYLCASSLAGRAEQYFGPGTRLTVT.

The chain employs TRBV13 and TRBJ2-7, with 10 bases lining up with TRBD2. The CDR3 covers 15 residues. The trim removed 0 bases at V and 4 bases at J, leaving 3 bases unmatched. The germline CDR1 and CDR2 sequences are PRHDT and FYEKMQ (reference sequence). The CDR3 sequence is CASSLGLAGSYEQYF. The CDR3 coding sequence is TGTGCCAGCAGCTTAGGACTAGCGGGGTCTTACGAGCAGTACTTC. The complete variable domain, with remaining parts taken from reference TRBV13 and TRBJ2-7, reads AAGVIQSPRHLIKEKRETATLKCYPIPRHDTVYWYQQGPGQDPQFLISFYEKMQSDKGSIPDRFSAQQFSDYHSELNMSSLELGDSALYFCASSLGLAGSYEQYFGPGTRLTVT.